One TCR beta chain is described in this entry. Its antigen is not known. The sample originates from a study of T cell responses to AZD1222 COVID-19 vaccine. Study results and caveats: The sample set comprised mostly white British donors with more females, and clonal diversity was possibly underestimated. With dominance at 160-218 and 743-854, vaccine-associated CD4 TCRs spanned spike. Receipt of two AZD1222 doses was followed by a rise in Spike-specific TCR breadth and depth.

Libraries were prepared by immunoSEQ multiplex PCR; TCRdb keeps only in-frame clonotypes and omits some of them. The data contain roughly 70,000 clones, 75% to 90% of them seen just once; the ten biggest clones take up about 9.6%. Analyses pooled second doses at about 4 or about 12 weeks. The CDR3 contains 16 residues. Germline assignment: CDR1 SQVTM and CDR2 ANQGSEA. Trimming at V came to 5 bases and at J to 3 bases, leaving 10 bases not matched to a gene. The clonotype originates from an adult who received the AZD1222 COVID-19 vaccine. The sequenced sample was peripheral blood, obtained 28 days after the second AZD1222 dose. The genes are TRBV29-1 and TRBJ1-1, with 12 bases aligning to TRBD1. The CDR3 region has the DNA TGCAGCGTTCCAGGGACAGGGGGCGGACTAGACACTGAAGCTTTCTTT. Protein sequence: CSVPGTGGGLDTEAFF.